This T cell receptor beta chain originates from a study of T cells expressing NK-cell markers. Study conclusions and caveats: Specificity for HCMV among expanded NKG2C+ T cell clones was not established.

TCRdb re-called the 5' RACE reads; one entry per CDR3 protein, DNA not given. This table holds 150,000 or so distinct CDR3 sequences. In regard to this clonotype: What it binds is unknown.

This TCR was sampled from a woman in her forties or fifties in good health. The specimen was blood T cells: a sorted CD56 or NKG2C T cell subset, CD4+ or CD8+ T cells, or bulk PBMC T cells (not recorded which).

The CDR3 sequence is CASSQGAGEGSSPLHF. The chain links TRBV3-1 to TRBJ1-6; TCRdb returns TRBD1, unconfirmable since there is no DNA. The CDR3 sequence is 16 residues long. CDR1 and CDR2 from the germline V gene are LGHDT and YNNKEL (reference sequence).